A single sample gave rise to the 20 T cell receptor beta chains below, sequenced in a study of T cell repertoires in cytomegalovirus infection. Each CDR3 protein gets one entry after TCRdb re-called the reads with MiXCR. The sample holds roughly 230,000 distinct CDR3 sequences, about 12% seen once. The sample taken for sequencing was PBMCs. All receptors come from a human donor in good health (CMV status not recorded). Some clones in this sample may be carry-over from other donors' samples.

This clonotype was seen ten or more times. This CDR3 is CASSLVAGGETQYF. The CDR3 coding sequence is TGTGCCAGCAGCTTAGTGGCCGGCGGGGAGACCCAGTACTTC. The V and J genes are TRBV7-9 and TRBJ2-5, with D possibly being TRBD2 (5 bases). There are 14 residues in the CDR3. V lost 1 base to trimming and J lost 5 bases, with 11 bases between them. Looked up from germline, CDR1 is SEHNR and CDR2 is FQNEAQ (reference sequence).

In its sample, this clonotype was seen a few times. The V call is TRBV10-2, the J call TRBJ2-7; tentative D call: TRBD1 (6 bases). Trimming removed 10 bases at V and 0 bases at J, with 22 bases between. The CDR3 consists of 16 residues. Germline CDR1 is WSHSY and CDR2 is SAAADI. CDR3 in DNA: TGCGCCATCAGACCAAGAATCGGGACAACCTCCTACGAGCAGTACTTC. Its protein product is CAIRPRIGTTSYEQYF.

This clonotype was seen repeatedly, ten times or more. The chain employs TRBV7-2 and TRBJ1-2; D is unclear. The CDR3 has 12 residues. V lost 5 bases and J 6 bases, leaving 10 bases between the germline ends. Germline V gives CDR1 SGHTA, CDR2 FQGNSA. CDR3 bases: TGTGCCAGCAGCGCACAGAGGAATGGCTACACCTTC. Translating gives CASSAQRNGYTF.

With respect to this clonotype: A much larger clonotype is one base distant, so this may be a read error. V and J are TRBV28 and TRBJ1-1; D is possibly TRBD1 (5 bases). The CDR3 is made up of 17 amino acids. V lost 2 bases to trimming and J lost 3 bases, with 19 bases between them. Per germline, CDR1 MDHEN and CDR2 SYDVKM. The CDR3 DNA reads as TGTGCCAGCAGTTTAGAGGATCCGGGGCGAGGAGACACTGAAGCTTTCTTT. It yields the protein CASSLEDPGRGDTEAFF.

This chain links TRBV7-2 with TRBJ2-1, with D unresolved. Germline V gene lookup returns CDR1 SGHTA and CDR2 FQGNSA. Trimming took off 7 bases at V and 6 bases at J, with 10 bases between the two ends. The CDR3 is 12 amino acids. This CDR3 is CASTLDRNEQFF. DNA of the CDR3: TGTGCCAGCACTCTTGATCGCAATGAGCAGTTCTTC.

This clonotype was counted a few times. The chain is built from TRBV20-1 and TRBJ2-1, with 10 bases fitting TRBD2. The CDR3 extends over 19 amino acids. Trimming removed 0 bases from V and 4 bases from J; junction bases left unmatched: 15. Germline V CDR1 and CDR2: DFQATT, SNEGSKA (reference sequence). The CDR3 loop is CSARDPAGGPAPAYNEQFF. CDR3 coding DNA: TGCAGTGCTAGAGATCCAGCGGGAGGGCCCGCACCCGCTTACAATGAGCAGTTCTTC.

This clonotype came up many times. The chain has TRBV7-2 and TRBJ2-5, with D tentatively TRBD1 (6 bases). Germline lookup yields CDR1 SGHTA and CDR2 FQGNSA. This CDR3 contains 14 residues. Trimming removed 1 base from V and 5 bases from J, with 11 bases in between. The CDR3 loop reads CASSLDRADETQYF. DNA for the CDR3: TGTGCCAGCAGCTTAGACAGGGCGGACGAGACCCAGTACTTC.

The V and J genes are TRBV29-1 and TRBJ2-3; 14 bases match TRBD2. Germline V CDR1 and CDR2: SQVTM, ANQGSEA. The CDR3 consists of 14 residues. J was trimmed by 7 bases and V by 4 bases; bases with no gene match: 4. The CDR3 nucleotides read TGCAGCGTTGTGACTAGCGGGGGGGCCTATACGCAGTATTTT. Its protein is CSVVTSGGAYTQYF.

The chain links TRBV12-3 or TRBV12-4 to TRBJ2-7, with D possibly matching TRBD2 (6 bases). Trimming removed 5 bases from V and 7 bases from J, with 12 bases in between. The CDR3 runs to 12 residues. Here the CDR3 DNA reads TGTGCCAGCAGTCGGACGACTAGTGAGCAGTACTTC. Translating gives CASSRTTSEQYF.

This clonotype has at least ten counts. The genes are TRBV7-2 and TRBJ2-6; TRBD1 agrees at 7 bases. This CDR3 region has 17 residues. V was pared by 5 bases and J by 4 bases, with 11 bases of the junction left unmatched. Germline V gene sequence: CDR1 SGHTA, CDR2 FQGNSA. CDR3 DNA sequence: TGTGCCAGCAGCCAACAGGGACAGTCGAAAGGGGCCAACGTCCTGACTTTC. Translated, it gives CASSQQGQSKGANVLTF. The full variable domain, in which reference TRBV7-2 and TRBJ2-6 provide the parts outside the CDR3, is GAGVSQSPSNKVTEKGKDVELRCDPISGHTALYWYRQSLGQGLEFLIYFQGNSAPDKSGLPSDRFSAERTGGSVSTLTIQRTQQEDSAVYLCASSQQGQSKGANVLTFGAGSRLTVL.

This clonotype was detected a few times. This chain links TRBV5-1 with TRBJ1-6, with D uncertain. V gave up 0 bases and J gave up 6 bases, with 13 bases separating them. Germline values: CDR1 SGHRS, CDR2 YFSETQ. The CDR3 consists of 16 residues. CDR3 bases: TGCGCCAGCAGCTTGGGAATCGGGAACCCTAATTCACCCCTCCACTTT. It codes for CASSLGIGNPNSPLHF.

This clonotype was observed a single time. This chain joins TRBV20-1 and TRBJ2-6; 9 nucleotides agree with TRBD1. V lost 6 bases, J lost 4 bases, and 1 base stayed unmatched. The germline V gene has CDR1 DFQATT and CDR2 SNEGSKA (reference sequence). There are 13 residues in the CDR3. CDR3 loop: CSATGGGANVLTF. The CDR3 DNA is TGCAGTGCGACAGGGGGGGGGGCCAACGTCCTGACTTTC.

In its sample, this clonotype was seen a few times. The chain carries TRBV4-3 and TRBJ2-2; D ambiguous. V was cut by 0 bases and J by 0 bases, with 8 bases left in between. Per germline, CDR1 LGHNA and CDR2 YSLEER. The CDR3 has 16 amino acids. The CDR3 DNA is TGCGCCAGCAGCCAAGAAGTAGCAGCGAACACCGGGGAGCTGTTTTTT. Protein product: CASSQEVAANTGELFF.

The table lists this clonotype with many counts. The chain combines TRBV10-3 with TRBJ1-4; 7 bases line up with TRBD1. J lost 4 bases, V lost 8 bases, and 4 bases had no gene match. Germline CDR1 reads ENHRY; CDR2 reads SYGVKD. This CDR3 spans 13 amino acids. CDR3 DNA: TGTGCCATCCGGGACAGCGATAATGAAAAACTGTTTTTT. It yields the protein CAIRDSDNEKLFF.

The CDR3 DNA is TGTGCCAGCAGTCCCCACAGGGGTGGGACCTACGAGCAGTACTTC. It yields the protein CASSPHRGGTYEQYF. The J gene is TRBJ2-7, the V gene TRBV28; 7 nucleotides match TRBD1. The CDR3 runs 15 residues. V lost 5 bases to trimming and J lost 2 bases; unmatched junction nucleotides: 9. Germline V gives CDR1 MDHEN, CDR2 SYDVKM.

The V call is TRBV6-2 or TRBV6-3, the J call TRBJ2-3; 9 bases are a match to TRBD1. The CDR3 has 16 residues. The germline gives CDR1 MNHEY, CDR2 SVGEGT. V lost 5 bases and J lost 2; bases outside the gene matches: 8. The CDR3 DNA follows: TGTGCCAGCAGTCCTGACCGGGACAGGGACACAGATACGCAGTATTTT. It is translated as CASSPDRDRDTDTQYF.

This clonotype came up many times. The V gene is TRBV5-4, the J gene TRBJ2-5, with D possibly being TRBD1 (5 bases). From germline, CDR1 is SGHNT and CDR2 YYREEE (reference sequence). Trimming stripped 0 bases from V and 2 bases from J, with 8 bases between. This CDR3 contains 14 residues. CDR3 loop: CASSLDQGQETQYF. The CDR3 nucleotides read TGTGCCAGCAGCTTGGACCAGGGACAAGAGACCCAGTACTTC. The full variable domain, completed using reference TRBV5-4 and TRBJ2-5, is ETGVTQSPTHLIKTRGQQVTLRCSSQSGHNTVSWYQQALGQGPQFIFQYYREEENGRGNFPPRFSGLQFPNYSSELNVNALELDDSALYLCASSLDQGQETQYFGPGTRLLVL.

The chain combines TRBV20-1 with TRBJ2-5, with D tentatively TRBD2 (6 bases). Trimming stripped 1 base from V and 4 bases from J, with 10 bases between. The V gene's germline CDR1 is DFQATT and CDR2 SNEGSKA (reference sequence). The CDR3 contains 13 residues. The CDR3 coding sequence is TGCAGTGCTAGAGTTCCCGGGGGAGAGACCCAGTACTTC. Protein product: CSARVPGGETQYF.

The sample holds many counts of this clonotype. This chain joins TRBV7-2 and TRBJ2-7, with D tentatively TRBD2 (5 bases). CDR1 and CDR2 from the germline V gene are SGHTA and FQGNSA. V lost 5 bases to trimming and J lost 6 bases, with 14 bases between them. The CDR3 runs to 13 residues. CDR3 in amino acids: CASSHPYTSEQYF. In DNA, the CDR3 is TGTGCCAGCAGCCACCCCTATACTAGCGAGCAGTACTTC. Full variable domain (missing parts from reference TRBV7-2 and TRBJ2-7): GAGVSQSPSNKVTEKGKDVELRCDPISGHTALYWYRQSLGQGLEFLIYFQGNSAPDKSGLPSDRFSAERTGGSVSTLTIQRTQQEDSAVYLCASSHPYTSEQYFGPGTRLTVT.

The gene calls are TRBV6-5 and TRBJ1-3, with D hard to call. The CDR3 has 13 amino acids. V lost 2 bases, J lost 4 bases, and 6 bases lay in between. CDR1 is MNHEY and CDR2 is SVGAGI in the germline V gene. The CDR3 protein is CASSYAQGNTIYF. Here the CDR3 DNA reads TGTGCCAGCAGTTACGCGCAAGGAAACACCATATATTTT.